One sample yielded the 17 T cell receptor beta chains listed below, sequenced in a study of spatial heterogeneity in lung cancer. TCRdb reprocessed the 5' RACE reads with MiXCR, giving one entry per CDR3 protein. This table has about 35,000 distinct CDR3 sequences, 3.1% appearing once. Time point of the sample: sample taken at primary tumor resection. The sample was normal lung tissue next to the tumor, taken at surgery. These receptors came from a male donor with early-stage non-small cell lung cancer.

The chain couples TRBV7-2 to TRBJ1-5, with 8 nucleotides matching TRBD1. With V trimmed by 5 bases and J by 5 bases, 8 bases remained unmatched. This CDR3 has 15 residues. Germline loops: CDR1 SGHTA, CDR2 FQGNSA. The CDR3 region is CASSPGTGSYQPQHF. The CDR3 DNA reads as TGTGCCAGCAGCCCTGGGACAGGTTCCTATCAGCCCCAGCATTTT.

Ten or more counts support this clonotype. DNA of the CDR3: TGCAGTGCTGGGTACAGGGGGCGGGATGAGCAGTTCTTC. This codes for CSAGYRGRDEQFF. The V gene is TRBV20-1, the J gene TRBJ2-1, with 9 positions matching TRBD1. CDR3 length equals 13 residues. The J segment lost 8 bases and the V segment lost 5 bases, leaving 7 bases of the junction unmatched. Germline assignment: CDR1 DFQATT and CDR2 SNEGSKA (reference sequence).

This clonotype was observed a handful of times. The CDR3 nucleotides read TGCAGTGCTAGAGATTATGGTCCCGATCAGCCCCAGCATTTT. This translates into CSARDYGPDQPQHF. This chain uses TRBV20-1 with TRBJ1-5; D not certain. This CDR3 spans 14 amino acids. CDR1 is DFQATT, CDR2 SNEGSKA, per germline (reference sequence). V gave up 0 bases and J gave up 5 bases, with 11 bases separating them.

The V call is TRBV20-1, the J call TRBJ1-1; no definite D call. Germline assignment: CDR1 DFQATT and CDR2 SNEGSKA (reference sequence). There are 11 residues in the CDR3. Trimming left V 6 bases short and J 5 bases short, with 10 bases between. The CDR3 here is CSAPRRTEAFF. CDR3 in DNA: TGCAGTGCCCCCCGCAGGACTGAAGCTTTCTTT.

This clonotype appeared many times. This rearrangement joins TRBV28 to TRBJ1-5; D not certain. V was trimmed by 6 bases and J by 3 bases, leaving 6 bases between them. Germline lookup yields CDR1 MDHEN and CDR2 SYDVKM. The CDR3 has 12 residues. The CDR3 nucleotides are TGTGCCAGCAGAGCGGCCAATCAGCCCCAGCATTTT. Its translation: CASRAANQPQHF.

This clonotype occurred many times. The chain employs TRBV5-8 and TRBJ1-2, with 7 bases lining up with TRBD1. Trimming removed 4 bases from V and 4 bases from J; junction bases left unmatched: 10. The CDR3 runs 15 residues. The germline V gene encodes CDR1 SGHTS and CDR2 YDEGEE. CDR3 loop: CASSRAQGIFYGYTF. The DNA of the CDR3 is TGTGCCAGCAGCCGTGCACAGGGGATCTTCTATGGCTACACCTTC.

There are many counts of this clonotype. V gene TRBV2 combines with J gene TRBJ2-1; D uncertain. Per germline, CDR1 SNHLY and CDR2 FYNNEI. V lost 6 bases, J lost 8 bases, and 8 bases lay in between. CDR3 length: 11 amino acids. The DNA for the CDR3 is TGTGCCAGCAGCACGATCCATGAGCAGTTCTTC. Amino acids: CASSTIHEQFF.

This clonotype was counted ten times or more. V usage is TRBV3-1 and J usage is TRBJ1-1; no reliable D call. V gave up 3 bases and J gave up 4 bases, with 15 bases separating them. Per germline, CDR1 LGHDT and CDR2 YNNKEL (reference sequence). The CDR3 is 15 amino acids. The chain's CDR3 is CASSQNSRGGTEAFF. For the CDR3, the DNA is TGTGCCAGCAGCCAGAATTCTCGAGGAGGCACTGAAGCTTTCTTT.

This clonotype came up many times. The chain carries TRBV5-1 and TRBJ2-2; TRBD1 might be the D (6 bases). The CDR3 totals 16 residues. Trimming shortened V by 1 base and J by 2 bases, and 12 bases separated the two germline ends. Germline values: CDR1 SGHRS, CDR2 YFSETQ. The CDR3 DNA is TGCGCCAGCAGCTTGACGCCAGGGGTAAACACCGGGGAGCTGTTTTTT. Residues: CASSLTPGVNTGELFF.

This clonotype was recorded many times. The CDR3 nucleotides are TGTGCCAGCAGCGGCGTTGGGGGTCTTGGGGAGACCCAGTACTTC. This sequence encodes CASSGVGGLGETQYF. This chain links TRBV9 with TRBJ2-5; D tentatively reads TRBD1 or TRBD2 (5 bases each). Trimming removed 3 bases from V and 5 bases from J, with 17 bases in between. The CDR3 sequence is 15 residues long. Germline V CDR1 and CDR2: SGDLS, YYNGEE. Full variable domain (remainder filled in from reference TRBV9 and TRBJ2-5): DSGVTQTPKHLITATGQRVTLRCSPRSGDLSVYWYQQSLDQGLQFLIQYYNGEERAKGNILERFSAQQFPDLHSELNLSSLELGDSALYFCASSGVGGLGETQYFGPGTRLLVL.

This clonotype showed up many times. The chain recombines TRBV6-2 or TRBV6-3 with TRBJ2-7; 9 bases are a match to TRBD1. The CDR3 spans 15 residues. After removal of 4 bases from V and 4 bases from J, the junction contained 8 bases not matched to a gene. Germline V gives CDR1 MNHEY, CDR2 SVGEGT. The CDR3: CASSLDRGSLYEQYF. CDR3 DNA sequence: TGTGCCAGCAGTTTGGACAGGGGTTCTTTGTACGAGCAGTACTTC.

Many counts were recorded for this clonotype. J is TRBJ1-3 and V is TRBV20-1; the D is unclear. Trimming stripped 1 base from V and 8 bases from J, with 15 bases between. Germline-derived CDR1 and CDR2 are DFQATT and SNEGSKA (reference sequence). This CDR3 has 14 amino acids. The CDR3 coding sequence is TGCAGTGCTAGAGTTCTCGGCAGGTTGGACACCATATATTTT. Its translation: CSARVLGRLDTIYF.

Many counts were recorded for this clonotype. The germline gene is not matched at one end of the junction; a read error may be the cause. V gene TRBV13 combines with J gene TRBJ2-1; TRBD2 agrees at 7 bases. CDR1 PRHDT and CDR2 FYEKMQ come from the germline V gene (reference sequence). The CDR3 is 18 residues long. In nucleotides, the CDR3 is TGTGCCAGCAGCCTAGGGGAGAGCGGGGACGTTTCCTACAATGAGCAGTTCTTC. Encoded protein: CASSLGESGDVSYNEQFF.

This clonotype was seen many times. The V call is TRBV5-1, the J call TRBJ2-7; D is unclear. Germline V lookup: CDR1 SGHRS, CDR2 YFSETQ. Trimming cost V 0 bases and J 4 bases, with 11 bases left between them. This CDR3 region has 14 residues. The CDR3 here is CASSLDTFPYEQYF. Here the CDR3 DNA reads TGCGCCAGCAGCTTGGACACTTTTCCGTACGAGCAGTACTTC.

This clonotype was seen at least ten times. This chain joins TRBV14 and TRBJ2-1, with 7 bases that match TRBD2. The CDR3 has 17 amino acids. The V segment lost 0 bases and the J segment 0 bases; nucleotides outside the gene matches: 5. Germline loops: CDR1 SGHDN, CDR2 FVKESK. DNA for the CDR3: TGTGCCAGCAGCCAAGAAGCGGGGTTCAGCTCCTACAATGAGCAGTTCTTC. Amino acids: CASSQEAGFSSYNEQFF.

This clonotype has a count of ten or more. The chain combines TRBV7-9 with TRBJ2-3; D is ambiguous. CDR3 length equals 13 residues. Germline values: CDR1 SEHNR, CDR2 FQNEAQ (reference sequence). With 4 bases removed from V and 6 bases from J, the gap between germline ends came to 11 bases. The CDR3 protein is CASSSAELDTQYF. Here the CDR3 DNA reads TGTGCCAGCAGCTCGGCCGAACTTGATACGCAGTATTTT.

This clonotype was observed many times. This CDR3 is CAWSPGYEQYF. In DNA, the CDR3 is TGTGCCTGGAGTCCGGGATACGAGCAGTACTTC. The chain links TRBV30 to TRBJ2-7; D possibly corresponds to TRBD2 (5 bases). Germline V gene data show CDR1 as GTSNPN and CDR2 as SVGIG (reference sequence). The CDR3 totals 11 residues. Trimming took off 2 bases at V and 4 bases at J, with 6 bases between the two ends. The full variable domain, completed using reference TRBV30 and TRBJ2-7, is SQTIHQWPATLVQPVGSPLSLECTVEGTSNPNLYWYRQAAGRGLQLLFYSVGIGQISSEVPQNLSASRPQDRQFILSSKKLLLSDSGFYLCAWSPGYEQYFGPGTRLTVT.